This entry is about one T cell receptor (beta chain). The method was immunoSEQ multiplex PCR; TCRdb's version includes in-frame clones alone and lacks a portion of them. Among some 98,000 clones listed, more than 85% were seen once. This entry comes from a study of OX40 agonist ivuxolimab in advanced cancers. Per the germline V gene, CDR1 is SGHDN and CDR2 is FVKESK. J was trimmed by 5 bases and V by 3 bases; bases with no gene match: 4. The CDR3 has 14 residues. The sample in question was CD4+ or CD8+ T cells sorted from blood, obtained in a trial of the OX40 agonist ivuxolimab. J is TRBJ2-7 and V is TRBV14; TRBD2 matches 10 bases. This receptor was identified in an adult with an advanced solid tumor such as melanoma, head and neck, liver or kidney cancer. The CDR3 nucleotides are TGTGCCAGCAGCCACCTAGCGGGAGTGAACGAGCAGTACTTC. The encoded protein is CASSHLAGVNEQYF.